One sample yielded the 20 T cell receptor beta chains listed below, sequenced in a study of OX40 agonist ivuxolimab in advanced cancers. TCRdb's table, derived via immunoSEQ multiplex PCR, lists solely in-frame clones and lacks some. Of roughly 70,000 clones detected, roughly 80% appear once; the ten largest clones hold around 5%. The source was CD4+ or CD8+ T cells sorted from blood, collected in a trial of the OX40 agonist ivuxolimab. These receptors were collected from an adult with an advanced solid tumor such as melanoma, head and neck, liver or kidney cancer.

The CDR3 DNA is TGTGCCAGCAGTTTATTTCCCAGGGGGCCCTATGGCTACACCTTC. Amino acids: CASSLFPRGPYGYTF. This rearrangement joins TRBV27 to TRBJ1-2; the match to TRBD1 covers 8 bases. The CDR3 loop spans 15 amino acids. J lost 4 bases, V lost 1 base, and 5 bases had no gene match. The germline V gene encodes CDR1 MNHEY and CDR2 SMNVEV (reference sequence).

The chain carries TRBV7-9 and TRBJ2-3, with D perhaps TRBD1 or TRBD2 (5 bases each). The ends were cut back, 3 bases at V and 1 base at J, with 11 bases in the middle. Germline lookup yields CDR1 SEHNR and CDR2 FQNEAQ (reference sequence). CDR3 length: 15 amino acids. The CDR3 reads CASSLGRVRTDTQYF. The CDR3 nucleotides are TGTGCCAGCAGCTTGGGGCGGGTTCGCACAGATACGCAGTATTTT.

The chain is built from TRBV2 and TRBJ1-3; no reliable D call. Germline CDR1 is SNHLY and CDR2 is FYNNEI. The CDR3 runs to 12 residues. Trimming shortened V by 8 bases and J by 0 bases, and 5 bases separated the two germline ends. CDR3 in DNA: TGTGCCAGCCTCTACTCTGGAAACACCATATATTTT. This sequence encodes CASLYSGNTIYF.

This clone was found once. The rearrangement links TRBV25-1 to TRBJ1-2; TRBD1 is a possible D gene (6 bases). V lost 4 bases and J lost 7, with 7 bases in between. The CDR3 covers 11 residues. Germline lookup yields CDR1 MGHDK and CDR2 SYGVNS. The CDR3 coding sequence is TGTGCCAGCAGTGGGGGGCCTGGCTACACCTTC. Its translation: CASSGGPGYTF.

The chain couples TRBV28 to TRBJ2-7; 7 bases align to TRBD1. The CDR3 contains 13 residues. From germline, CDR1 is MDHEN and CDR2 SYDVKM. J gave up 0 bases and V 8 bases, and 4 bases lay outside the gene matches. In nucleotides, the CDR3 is TGTGCCAGCGCAAGGGACAGCTCCTACGAGCAGTACTTC. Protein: CASARDSSYEQYF.

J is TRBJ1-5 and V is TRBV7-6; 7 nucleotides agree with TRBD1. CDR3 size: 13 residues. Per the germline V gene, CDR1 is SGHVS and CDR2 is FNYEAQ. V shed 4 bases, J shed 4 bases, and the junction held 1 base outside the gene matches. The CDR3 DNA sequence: TGTGCCAGCAGCTCGGGACAGAATCAGCCCCAGCATTTT. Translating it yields CASSSGQNQPQHF.

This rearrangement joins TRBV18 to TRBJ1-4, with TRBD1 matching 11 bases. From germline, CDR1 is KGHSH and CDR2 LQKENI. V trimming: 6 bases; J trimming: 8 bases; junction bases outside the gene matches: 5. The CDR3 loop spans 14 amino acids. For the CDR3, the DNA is TGTGCCAGCTCGCGCGGGACAGGGGGAGAAAAACTGTTTTTT. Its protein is CASSRGTGGEKLFF.

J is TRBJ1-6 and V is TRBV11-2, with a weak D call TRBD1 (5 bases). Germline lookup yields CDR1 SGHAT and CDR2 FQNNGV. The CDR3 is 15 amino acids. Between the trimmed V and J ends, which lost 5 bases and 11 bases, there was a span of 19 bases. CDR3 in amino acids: CASSPVLGGFAPLHF. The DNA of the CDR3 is TGTGCCAGCAGCCCAGTTCTTGGGGGGTTTGCACCCCTCCACTTT.

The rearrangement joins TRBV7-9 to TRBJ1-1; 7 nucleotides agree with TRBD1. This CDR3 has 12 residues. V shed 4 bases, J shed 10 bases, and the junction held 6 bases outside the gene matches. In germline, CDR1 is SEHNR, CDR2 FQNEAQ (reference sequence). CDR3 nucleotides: TGTGCCAGCAGCTCAGAACAGGGGTTAGCTTTCTTT. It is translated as CASSSEQGLAFF. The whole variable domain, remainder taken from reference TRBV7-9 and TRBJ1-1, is DTGVSQNPRHKITKRGQNVTFRCDPISEHNRLYWYRQTLGQGPEFLTYFQNEAQLEKSRLLSDRFSAERPKGSFSTLEIQRTEQGDSAMYLCASSSEQGLAFFGQGTRLTVV.

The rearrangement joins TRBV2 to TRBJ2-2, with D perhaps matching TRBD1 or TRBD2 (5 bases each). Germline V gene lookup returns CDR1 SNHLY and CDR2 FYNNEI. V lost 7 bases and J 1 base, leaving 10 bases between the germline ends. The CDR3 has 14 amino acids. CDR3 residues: CASTVRGNTGELFF. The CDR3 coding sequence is TGTGCCAGCACTGTGAGGGGGAACACCGGGGAGCTGTTTTTT.

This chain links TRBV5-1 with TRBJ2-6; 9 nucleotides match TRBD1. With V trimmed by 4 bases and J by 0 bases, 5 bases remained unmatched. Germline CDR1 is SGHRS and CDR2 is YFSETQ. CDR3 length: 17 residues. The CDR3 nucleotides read TGCGCCAGCAGCACTGGGACAGGGATCTCTGGGGCCAACGTCCTGACTTTC. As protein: CASSTGTGISGANVLTF.

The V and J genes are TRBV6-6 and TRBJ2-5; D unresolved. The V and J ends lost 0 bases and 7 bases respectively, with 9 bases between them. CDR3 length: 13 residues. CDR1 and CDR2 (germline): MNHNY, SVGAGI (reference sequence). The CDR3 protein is CASSYSQSVTQYF. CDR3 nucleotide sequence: TGTGCCAGCAGTTACTCGCAGTCTGTGACCCAGTACTTC.

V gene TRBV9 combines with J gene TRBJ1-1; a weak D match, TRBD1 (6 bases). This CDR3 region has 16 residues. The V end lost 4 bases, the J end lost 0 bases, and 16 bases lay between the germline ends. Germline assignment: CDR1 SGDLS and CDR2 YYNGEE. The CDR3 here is CASSLWEGVLNTEAFF. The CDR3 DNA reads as TGTGCCAGCAGCCTATGGGAGGGGGTCCTGAACACTGAAGCTTTCTTT.

Written as DNA, the CDR3 is TGTGCCAGCAGCCCACGGACAGGGGGGGAAACTGAAGCTTTCTTT. It codes for CASSPRTGGETEAFF. The chain carries TRBV14 and TRBJ1-1, with 10 bases aligning to TRBD1. Germline trimming cut 4 bases from V and 5 bases from J; bases unmatched to any gene: 7. Germline V CDR1 and CDR2: SGHDN, FVKESK. The CDR3 covers 15 residues.

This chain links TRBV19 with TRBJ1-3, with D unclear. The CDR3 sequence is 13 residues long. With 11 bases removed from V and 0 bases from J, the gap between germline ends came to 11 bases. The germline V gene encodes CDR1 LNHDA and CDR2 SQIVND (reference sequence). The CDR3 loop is CAAQSRSGNTIYF. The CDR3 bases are TGTGCCGCACAGAGCCGCTCTGGAAACACCATATATTTT.

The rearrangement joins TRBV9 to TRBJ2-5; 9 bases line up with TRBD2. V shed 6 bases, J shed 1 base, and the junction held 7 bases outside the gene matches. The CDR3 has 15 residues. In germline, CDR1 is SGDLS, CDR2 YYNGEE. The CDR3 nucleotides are TGTGCCAGCACCCTGAGCGGGGGGCCCCAAGAGACCCAGTACTTC. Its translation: CASTLSGGPQETQYF.

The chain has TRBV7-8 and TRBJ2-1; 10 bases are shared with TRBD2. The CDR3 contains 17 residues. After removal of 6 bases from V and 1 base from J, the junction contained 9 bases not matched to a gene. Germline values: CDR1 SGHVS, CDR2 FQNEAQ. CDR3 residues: CASRSGGAFGSYNEQFF. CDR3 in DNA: TGTGCCAGCAGGAGCGGGGGGGCTTTCGGATCCTACAATGAGCAGTTCTTC.

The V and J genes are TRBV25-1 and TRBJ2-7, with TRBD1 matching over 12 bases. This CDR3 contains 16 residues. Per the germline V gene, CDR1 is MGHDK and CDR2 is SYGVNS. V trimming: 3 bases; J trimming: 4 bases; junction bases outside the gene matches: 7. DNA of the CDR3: TGTGCCAGCAGTGAGCCGGGACAGGGGGCTAGGTACGAGCAGTACTTC. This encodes CASSEPGQGARYEQYF.

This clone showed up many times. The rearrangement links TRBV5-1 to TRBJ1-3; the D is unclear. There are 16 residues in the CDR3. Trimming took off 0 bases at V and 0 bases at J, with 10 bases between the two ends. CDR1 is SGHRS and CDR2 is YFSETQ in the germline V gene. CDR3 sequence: CASSLGLTRSGNTIYF. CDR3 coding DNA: TGCGCCAGCAGCTTGGGCTTGACACGCTCTGGAAACACCATATATTTT.

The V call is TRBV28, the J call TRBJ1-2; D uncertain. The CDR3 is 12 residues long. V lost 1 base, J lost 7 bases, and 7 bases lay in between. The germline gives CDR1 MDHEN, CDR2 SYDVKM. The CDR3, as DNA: TGTGCCAGCAGTTTATCGGGGTCTGGCTACACCTTC. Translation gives CASSLSGSGYTF.